The clone carrying this TCR beta chain was recorded at least ten times. The sample comes from a study of CD8+CD57+ T cells in acquired aplastic anemia. The template used for profiling TCR beta VDJ and CDR3 was genomic DNA. MiXCR, applied by TCRdb to the reads, yields one record per CDR3 protein. Altogether roughly 190,000 distinct CDR3 sequences are present, less than 60% being singletons, with the ten largest covering about 9.7%. Only patients with CD8+CD57+ cell expansion on flow cytometry were chosen for sequencing. Among the patients, none had received any therapy at the time of blood sampling. The germline V gene has CDR1 SNHLY and CDR2 FYNNEI. This CDR3 comprises 12 residues. Trimming shortened V by 6 bases and J by 4 bases, and 9 bases separated the two germline ends.

The J gene is TRBJ1-2, the V gene TRBV2; no clear D gene. The receptor was derived from a human donor with aplastic anemia. The sequenced material came from sorted CD4+, CD8+, or CD8+CD57+ T cells (not recorded which) from PBMCs. CDR3 region: CASRSDTYGYTF. CDR3 DNA sequence: TGTGCCAGCAGATCCGACACCTATGGCTACACCTTC.